The clone carrying this T cell receptor (beta chain) was picked up many times. V lost 4 bases and J lost 1; bases outside the gene matches: 2. Germline-derived CDR1 and CDR2 are LNHDA and SQIVND (reference sequence). The CDR3 consists of 14 residues. Participant-given clinical history determined each cohort assignment. Sequencing was performed with immunoSEQ multiplex PCR; in TCRdb, only in-frame clones are kept and a portion is missing. The repertoire has 150,000 to 200,000 clones, roughly three quarters of them found once; the top ten carry about a sixth. The data were obtained in a study of blood T cell repertoires in COVID-19. Background on the study: Samples taken during acute and convalescent COVID-19 were collected in the United States, Italy and Spain. T cells, B-cell-depleted T cells, or PBMCs provided the cDNA or gDNA that served as material.

The sequencing input was PBMCs or T cells enriched from blood (not recorded which). The V gene is TRBV19, the J gene TRBJ2-5; 8 nucleotides line up with TRBD1. This clonotype originated in a woman between 50 and 59 years old with acute COVID-19. This CDR3 reads CASSKTGVQETQYF. DNA of the CDR3: TGTGCCAGTAGTAAGACAGGGGTCCAAGAGACCCAGTACTTC.